The 3 T cell receptor beta chains below all came from one sample that was sequenced in a study of graft-versus-host responses after intestinal transplantation. No cognate antigen is known for these TCRs. Repertoires were generated with immunoSEQ multiplex PCR, while TCRdb's copy carries only in-frame clones and drops some. This repertoire shows more than 70,000 clones, about 90% found once; its top ten account for around 0.44%. The specimen was unstimulated CD8+ T cells sorted from spleen or lymph node cells, collected before transplant. The receptor source for this set is a human donor who was the organ donor for an intestinal transplant.

This clone has just one count. V usage is TRBV6-6 and J usage is TRBJ2-3, with a weak D call TRBD2 (5 bases). Trimming pared 4 bases from V and 1 base from J, leaving 9 bases between. This CDR3 has 14 amino acids. The germline V gene has CDR1 MNHNY and CDR2 SVGAGI (reference sequence). Here the CDR3 reads CASSLAGGTDTQYF. The CDR3 coding sequence is TGTGCCAGCAGTTTAGCCGGGGGCACAGATACGCAGTATTTT.

This chain uses TRBV30 with TRBJ2-5; 16 bases align to TRBD2. The CDR3 runs to 15 residues. CDR1 is GTSNPN, CDR2 SVGIG, per germline (reference sequence). Germline trimming cut 2 bases from V and 5 bases from J; bases unmatched to any gene: 2. This CDR3 reads CAWSTGLAGGETQYF. The CDR3 nucleotides are TGTGCCTGGAGTACGGGACTAGCGGGGGGGGAGACCCAGTACTTC.

The chain combines TRBV2 with TRBJ2-1, with 10 bases aligning to TRBD2. The CDR3 spans 15 residues. With V trimmed by 10 bases and J by 9 bases, 15 bases remained unmatched. The V gene's germline CDR1 is SNHLY and CDR2 FYNNEI. This CDR3 reads CATLVTQRGGGEQFF. In DNA form, the CDR3 reads TGTGCCACCCTCGTGACCCAGCGGGGGGGCGGTGAGCAGTTCTTC.